This TCR beta chain was sequenced in a study of blood T cell repertoires in COVID-19. Across the study: From T cells, B-cell-depleted T cells, or PBMCs came the material, which was cDNA or gDNA.

Enrolled through a virtual design, the participants were between roughly 18 and 90 years of age and came from 24 US areas. Germline CDR1 KGHSH, CDR2 LQKENI. Trimming removed 3 bases from V and 4 bases from J, with 16 bases in between. The length of the CDR3 is 15 residues. Original data processing: Reference gene primers were amplified, and this amplification served to estimate nucleated cell counts. The repertoire was sequenced with immunoSEQ multiplex PCR; TCRdb's copy has only in-frame clones and lacks some. Clonal size and the V and J genes are those of that table, whereas D and trimming came from the DNA. The sample carries 150,000 to 200,000 clones, 78% recorded once.

Sequenced sample: PBMCs or T cells enriched from blood (not recorded which). The clonotype comes from a woman aged 50 to 60 who had recovered from COVID-19. The chain uses TRBV18 and TRBJ2-7; D is perhaps TRBD2 (7 bases). The CDR3 protein is CASSPPGRGGYEQYF. In nucleotides, the CDR3 is TGTGCCAGCTCACCCCCAGGGAGGGGGGGATACGAGCAGTACTTC. Together with reference TRBV18 and TRBJ2-7, the CDR3 gives the full variable domain: NAGVMQNPRHLVRRRGQEARLRCSPMKGHSHVYWYRQLPEEGLKFMVYLQKENIIDESGMPKERFSAEFPKEGPSILRIQQVVRGDSAAYFCASSPPGRGGYEQYFGPGTRLTVT.